This T cell receptor beta chain derives from a study of cytomegalovirus exposure and HLA in healthy donors. Overall study: An analysis done earlier identified about 120 million unique TCR beta sequences from roughly 190 million T cells.

Findings and limits, study-wide: An observed cluster of highly shared sequence variants was recorded as a likely sequencing artifact. A later analysis, which compared TCR beta chains of equal frequency, found the HLA-associated ones more clonally expanded.

PCR involved 60 Vbeta and 13 Jbeta primers. Method: immunoSEQ multiplex PCR; TCRdb's copy keeps in-frame clones and lacks some. Altogether roughly 150,000 clones are present, 82% being singletons, with the ten largest covering around 2.5%. Trimming took off 3 bases at V and 5 bases at J, with 17 bases between the two ends. Germline-derived CDR1 and CDR2 are MDHEN and SYDVKM. This CDR3 spans 15 amino acids. A word on this clone: No antigen is known for it.

This chain uses TRBV28 with TRBJ2-7, with TRBD2 as a possible D gene (5 bases). Sequencing used PBMCs. The sequence was obtained from a male donor in good health and CMV-seronegative. CDR3 DNA sequence: TGTGCCAGCAGTTTGCGACTTCTAGCTACGCACGAGCAGTACTTC. Translation: CASSLRLLATHEQYF. Supplemented by reference TRBV28 and TRBJ2-7, the full variable domain reads DVKVTQSSRYLVKRTGEKVFLECVQDMDHENMFWYRQDPGLGLRLIYFSYDVKMKEKGDIPEGYSVSREKKERFSLILESASTNQTSMYLCASSLRLLATHEQYFGPGTRLTVT.